Presented here are 29 T cell receptor beta chains from one specimen sequenced in a study of shared clonotypes between healthy human individuals. Libraries were prepared by immunoSEQ multiplex PCR; TCRdb keeps only in-frame clonotypes and omits some of them. In the table there are 2.5 million or so clones, roughly 92% of which are singletons. The material sequenced was naive CD4+ T cells sorted from blood. Subset here: CD45RA+ positively selected. The receptors here all came from a man younger than 30 in good health.

The genes are TRBV15 and TRBJ1-2; 8 nucleotides agree with TRBD1. The trim removed 0 bases at V and 12 bases at J, leaving 12 bases unmatched. Looked up from germline, CDR1 is LNHNV and CDR2 is YYDKDF (reference sequence). The length of the CDR3 is 15 residues. The chain's CDR3 is CATSREAGQGETDTF. CDR3 nucleotide sequence: TGTGCCACCAGCAGAGAAGCCGGACAGGGTGAAACTGACACCTTC.

About this clone itself: At the DNA level, this CDR3 is encoded by other sequences in the same sample as well. V gene TRBV5-6 combines with J gene TRBJ1-1; D possibly corresponds to TRBD1 (6 bases). With 2 bases removed from V and 0 bases from J, the gap between germline ends came to 8 bases. The CDR3 consists of 14 residues. Looked up from germline, CDR1 is SGHDT and CDR2 is YYEEEE. The DNA of the CDR3 is TGTGCCAGCAGCTTAGGGGGAATGAACACTGAAGCTTTCTTT. As protein: CASSLGGMNTEAFF.

J is TRBJ2-2 and V is TRBV25-1; D gene uncertain. This CDR3 spans 15 amino acids. Between the trimmed V and J ends, which lost 6 bases and 2 bases, there was a span of 13 bases. Per the germline V gene, CDR1 is MGHDK and CDR2 is SYGVNS. CDR3 in amino acids: CASRDGSVNTGELFF. DNA for the CDR3: TGTGCCAGCAGGGACGGGTCCGTAAACACCGGGGAGCTGTTTTTT.

This chain uses TRBV5-6 with TRBJ1-6; possibly TRBD1 for D (5 bases). Germline loops: CDR1 SGHDT, CDR2 YYEEEE. The germline V and J ends were trimmed by 2 bases and 7 bases, with 16 bases remaining between them. CDR3 size: 16 residues. CDR3 bases: TGTGCCAGCAGCTTCGGCGGCGGGGCGGGAAATTCACCCCTCCACTTT. Its translation: CASSFGGGAGNSPLHF.

The chain carries TRBV7-2 and TRBJ2-3, with TRBD2 identical over 8 bases. Germline CDR1 SGHTA, CDR2 FQGNSA. Trimming cost V 5 bases and J 1 base; bases outside gene matches: 5. The CDR3 consists of 15 residues. The CDR3 DNA follows: TGTGCCAGCAGCCCCGAAGCGGGAGGCACAGATACGCAGTATTTT. Its protein product is CASSPEAGGTDTQYF.

This chain uses TRBV6-5 with TRBJ2-7, with D perhaps matching TRBD2 (6 bases). Trimming stripped 10 bases from V and 2 bases from J, with 12 bases between. CDR3 length: 12 amino acids. Germline CDR1 reads MNHEY; CDR2 reads SVGAGI. CDR3 sequence reads: CATAPGAYEQYF. The CDR3 bases are TGTGCCACCGCCCCGGGGGCCTACGAGCAGTACTTC.

This chain uses TRBV28 with TRBJ1-3; D is possibly TRBD1 (6 bases). The CDR3 contains 15 residues. The V end lost 6 bases, the J end lost 10 bases, and 22 bases lay between the germline ends. Germline CDR1 is MDHEN and CDR2 is SYDVKM. The CDR3, as DNA: TGTGCCAGCAGCTCCGCCGGGACAACTCTGAGGACCATATATTTT. It specifies CASSSAGTTLRTIYF.

The J gene is TRBJ2-7, the V gene TRBV2; D is perhaps TRBD1 (8 bases). From germline, CDR1 is SNHLY and CDR2 FYNNEI. Trimming removed 6 bases at V and 7 bases at J, with 13 bases between. The CDR3 loop spans 12 amino acids. The CDR3 DNA reads as TGTGCCAGCAGAGGACAGGGAGGGGAGCAGTACTTC. Protein: CASRGQGGEQYF.

Written as DNA, the CDR3 is TGCAGTGCCCACCGAACCGGGGAGCTGTTTTTT. Protein sequence: CSAHRTGELFF. The genes are TRBV20-1 and TRBJ2-2; D gene unclear. The CDR3 sequence is 11 residues long. CDR1 is DFQATT, CDR2 SNEGSKA, per germline (reference sequence). V was pared by 6 bases and J by 5 bases, with 7 bases between.

This clone was detected a few times. CDR3 sequence reads: CAWRFDSPLHF. The CDR3 DNA sequence: TGTGCCTGGAGATTCGATTCACCCCTCCACTTT. The rearrangement links TRBV30 to TRBJ1-6; D is ambiguous. This CDR3 has 11 amino acids. Germline lookup yields CDR1 GTSNPN and CDR2 SVGIG (reference sequence). Trimming removed 3 bases from V and 8 bases from J, with 5 bases in between.

As for this clone: At the DNA level, this CDR3 is encoded by other sequences in the same sample as well. V and J are TRBV11-2 and TRBJ1-3; D is unresolved. The length of the CDR3 is 11 residues. The V gene's germline CDR1 is SGHAT and CDR2 FQNNGV. V lost 1 base and J 7 bases, leaving 2 bases between the germline ends. The CDR3 loop reads CASSLGNTIYF. CDR3 DNA: TGTGCCAGCAGCTTAGGGAACACCATATATTTT. The whole variable domain, filled in from reference TRBV11-2 and TRBJ1-3, reads EAGVAQSPRYKIIEKRQSVAFWCNPISGHATLYWYQQILGQGPKLLIQFQNNGVVDDSQLPKDRFSAERLKGVDSTLKIQPAKLEDSAVYLCASSLGNTIYFGEGSWLTVV.

CDR3 sequence (DNA): TGTGCCAGTAGTATAAAGGGACAGCTATACGAGCAGTACTTC. Its protein product is CASSIKGQLYEQYF. V and J are TRBV19 and TRBJ2-7; 7 bases map to TRBD1. The germline gives CDR1 LNHDA, CDR2 SQIVND (reference sequence). The CDR3 is 14 residues long. With V trimmed by 2 bases and J by 4 bases, 5 bases remained unmatched.

For this clone: The same CDR3 arises from other DNA sequences in this sample as well. The V call is TRBV5-1, the J call TRBJ1-4, with TRBD1 as a possible D gene (6 bases). Germline values: CDR1 SGHRS, CDR2 YFSETQ. V was trimmed by 3 bases and J by 3 bases, leaving 9 bases between them. The CDR3 totals 14 residues. The CDR3 sequence is CASSSTGSNEKLFF. CDR3 sequence (DNA): TGCGCCAGCAGCTCGACAGGCTCTAATGAAAAACTGTTTTTT.

The chain joins TRBV4-1 to TRBJ2-7; 9 positions agree with TRBD2. The V gene end was trimmed by 1 base and the J gene end by 5 bases; junction bases not matched to a gene: 3. This CDR3 is built from 14 residues. CDR1 and CDR2 (germline): MGHRA, YSYEKL. CDR3 residues: CASSQVGLAHEQYF. The CDR3 bases are TGCGCCAGCAGCCAAGTGGGACTAGCTCACGAGCAGTACTTC.

This rearrangement joins TRBV7-2 to TRBJ2-7; 15 nucleotides match TRBD2. Losses at the gene ends were 6 bases for V and 5 bases for J; bases not matched to a gene: 11. CDR3 length equals 17 residues. Germline CDR1 SGHTA, CDR2 FQGNSA. CDR3 nucleotides: TGTGCCAGCAGTTCAACCGGGACTAGCGGGAGGACCCACGAGCAGTACTTC. Residues: CASSSTGTSGRTHEQYF.

The genes are TRBV30 and TRBJ1-4; 9 bases align to TRBD1. Germline assignment: CDR1 GTSNPN and CDR2 SVGIG (reference sequence). V dropped 3 bases and J dropped 7; count of bases not matched to a gene: 9. The CDR3 runs 15 residues. Here the CDR3 reads CAWRDTGGKSEKLFF. CDR3 bases: TGTGCCTGGAGAGATACAGGGGGCAAGAGTGAAAAACTGTTTTTT. Using reference TRBV30 and TRBJ1-4 for the parts outside the CDR3, the full variable domain is SQTIHQWPATLVQPVGSPLSLECTVEGTSNPNLYWYRQAAGRGLQLLFYSVGIGQISSEVPQNLSASRPQDRQFILSSKKLLLSDSGFYLCAWRDTGGKSEKLFFGSGTQLSVL.

The chain couples TRBV7-2 to TRBJ2-1, with D hard to call. V was trimmed by 4 bases and J by 5 bases, leaving 12 bases between them. Germline-derived CDR1 and CDR2 are SGHTA and FQGNSA. This CDR3 comprises 14 residues. Here the CDR3 reads CASSSPPRDNEQFF. CDR3 coding DNA: TGTGCCAGCAGCTCCCCCCCTCGGGACAATGAGCAGTTCTTC.

This chain links TRBV28 with TRBJ1-6; D may be TRBD1 (5 bases). Germline lookup yields CDR1 MDHEN and CDR2 SYDVKM. The CDR3 extends over 14 amino acids. The ends were cut back, 7 bases at V and 8 bases at J, with 15 bases in the middle. CDR3 DNA sequence: TGTGCCAGCATCTCAGGAATCAGGGATTCACCCCTCCACTTT. Residues: CASISGIRDSPLHF.

V and J are TRBV19 and TRBJ1-4, with 7 bases that match TRBD1. The J segment lost 3 bases and the V segment lost 6 bases, leaving 10 bases of the junction unmatched. CDR3 length: 16 amino acids. Germline CDR1 and CDR2: LNHDA and SQIVND (reference sequence). In DNA form, the CDR3 reads TGTGCCAGTAGCGCCGGGGACAGAGTTTCTAATGAAAAACTGTTTTTT. Translating it yields CASSAGDRVSNEKLFF.

V is TRBV5-6 and J is TRBJ2-1, with D hard to call. Germline values: CDR1 SGHDT, CDR2 YYEEEE. This CDR3 region has 11 residues. V lost 2 bases and J 7 bases, leaving 4 bases between the germline ends. Written as DNA, the CDR3 is TGTGCCAGCAGCTTTAGTAATGAGCAGTTCTTC. This codes for CASSFSNEQFF.

This clone appeared a few times. The chain uses TRBV6-1 and TRBJ1-4; D is possibly TRBD1 (5 bases). V was cut by 1 base and J by 8 bases, with 14 bases left in between. Per germline, CDR1 MNHNS and CDR2 SASEGT. The CDR3 runs to 15 residues. CDR3 in DNA: TGTGCCAGCAGTGAAGGGTGGGGCGCCAAGGAAAAACTGTTTTTT. This encodes CASSEGWGAKEKLFF.

This clone has a single count. The chain carries TRBV11-3 and TRBJ1-5; possible D gene TRBD1, 6 bases. V dropped 4 bases and J dropped 0 bases, with 13 bases sitting between them. The V gene's germline CDR1 is SGHNT and CDR2 YENEEA. The CDR3 has 16 residues. The CDR3: CASSSRGGYSNQPQHF. CDR3 nucleotides: TGTGCCAGCAGCTCGCGAGGGGGATATAGCAATCAGCCCCAGCATTTT. Together with reference TRBV11-3 and TRBJ1-5, the CDR3 gives the full variable domain: EAGVVQSPRYKIIEKKQPVAFWCNPISGHNTLYWYLQNLGQGPELLIRYENEEAVDDSQLPKDRFSAERLKGVDSTLKIQPAELGDSAVYLCASSSRGGYSNQPQHFGDGTRLSIL.

The chain carries TRBV2 and TRBJ2-7, with 10 bases aligning to TRBD2. There are 15 residues in the CDR3. Losses at the gene ends were 4 bases for V and 6 bases for J; bases not matched to a gene: 9. Germline CDR1 reads SNHLY; CDR2 reads FYNNEI. The CDR3 DNA is TGTGCCAGCAGTGTGGAGAGCGGGGGGGGCTCCGAGCAGTACTTC. This codes for CASSVESGGGSEQYF.

This chain joins TRBV29-1 and TRBJ2-5; 8 bases are shared with TRBD2. The CDR3 consists of 13 residues. CDR1 is SQVTM, CDR2 ANQGSEA, per germline. CDR3 region: CSVSGVLQETQYF. The CDR3 nucleotides read TGCAGTGTTAGCGGGGTCCTCCAAGAGACCCAGTACTTC.

This chain uses TRBV18 with TRBJ2-7; no clear D. The V and J ends lost 3 bases and 2 bases respectively, with 11 bases between them. Germline CDR1 and CDR2: KGHSH and LQKENI. The CDR3 has 14 residues. CDR3 coding DNA: TGTGCCAGCTCACCGGAGCGTTTGCCCTACGAGCAGTACTTC. As protein: CASSPERLPYEQYF.

The chain employs TRBV6-6 and TRBJ1-1; D remains ambiguous. Germline lookup yields CDR1 MNHNY and CDR2 SVGAGI (reference sequence). This CDR3 has 15 amino acids. Trimming removed 0 bases from V and 0 bases from J, with 8 bases in between. CDR3: CASSYSGDVNTEAFF. For the CDR3, the DNA is TGTGCCAGCAGTTACTCCGGGGATGTGAACACTGAAGCTTTCTTT.

This chain joins TRBV7-6 and TRBJ2-7; D tentatively reads TRBD1 or TRBD2 (7 bases each). From germline, CDR1 is SGHVS and CDR2 FNYEAQ. V was trimmed by 3 bases and J by 5 bases, leaving 17 bases between them. The CDR3 length is 15 residues. CDR3 loop: CASSFSGGGGNEQYF. CDR3 in DNA: TGTGCCAGCAGCTTCTCCGGGGGAGGGGGCAACGAGCAGTACTTC.

The chain links TRBV10-3 to TRBJ2-7; no definite D call. In germline, CDR1 is ENHRY, CDR2 SYGVKD. Trimming removed 4 bases at V and 1 base at J, with 8 bases between. The CDR3 covers 13 residues. Here the CDR3 reads CAISVVNSYEQYF. Here the CDR3 DNA reads TGTGCCATCAGTGTGGTCAATTCCTACGAGCAGTACTTC.

This chain uses TRBV7-9 with TRBJ2-1, with 8 nucleotides matching TRBD2. The CDR3 runs 14 residues. Germline loops: CDR1 SEHNR, CDR2 FQNEAQ (reference sequence). After removal of 5 bases from V and 6 bases from J, the junction contained 6 bases not matched to a gene. The CDR3 coding sequence is TGTGCCAGCAGCCGTTATACTAGCGGCAATGAGCAGTTCTTC. The encoded protein is CASSRYTSGNEQFF.